These T cell receptor beta chains were read from a single sample in a study of shared clonotypes between healthy human individuals. Measured with immunoSEQ multiplex PCR; TCRdb has only the in-frame clones, and not every one. The sample yields more than 1 million clones, 75% to 85% seen once. Sequencing used memory CD4+ T cells from PBMCs. Receptors were obtained from a man between 18 and 29 years old in good health. Some clones in this sample may be carry-over from other donors' samples. Both conserved end residues are part of each CDR3. The order of the fields is CDR3 DNA, CDR3 protein, clone size, D gene, J gene, CDR3 length, V gene. A D gene is named only where the DNA matches it firmly. The size of a clone is reported for some rows only, either as once, few or many, or as a class for expanded clones.

cdr3_nt: TGTGCCAGCTCAAGGGCCGGAGGAGAATATGAGCAGTTCTTC
cdr3_aa: CASSRAGGEYEQFF
clone_size: NA
d_call: NA
j_call: TRBJ2-1
cdr3_length: 14
v_call: TRBV18

cdr3_nt: TGTGCCAGCAGTACACTAGCGGGTGAGCAGTACTTC
cdr3_aa: CASSTLAGEQYF
clone_size: NA
d_call: TRBD2
j_call: TRBJ2-7
cdr3_length: 12
v_call: TRBV6-1

cdr3_nt: TGTGCCAGTACCCGCCGGGGCGACGCCGGGGAGCTGTTTTTT
cdr3_aa: CASTRRGDAGELFF
clone_size: NA
d_call: NA
j_call: TRBJ2-2
cdr3_length: 14
v_call: TRBV19

cdr3_nt: TGTGCCAGCAGCCAGGATCCCACTAGGATCATCTCCTACAATGAGCAGTTCTTC
cdr3_aa: CASSQDPTRIISYNEQFF
clone_size: NA
d_call: NA
j_call: TRBJ2-1
cdr3_length: 18
v_call: TRBV14

cdr3_nt: TGTGCCAGCAAGGCAGGGGGCGTTTACGAGCAGTACTTC
cdr3_aa: CASKAGGVYEQYF
clone_size: NA
d_call: TRBD1
j_call: TRBJ2-7
cdr3_length: 13
v_call: TRBV27

cdr3_nt: TGTGCCAGCAGCCTCCGCGGGAGGAACACAGATACGCAGTATTTT
cdr3_aa: CASSLRGRNTDTQYF
clone_size: NA
d_call: TRBD2
j_call: TRBJ2-3
cdr3_length: 15
v_call: TRBV5-5

cdr3_nt: TGCGCCAGCAGCCCGGGACAGGGTAACTATGGCTACACCTTC
cdr3_aa: CASSPGQGNYGYTF
clone_size: NA
d_call: TRBD1
j_call: TRBJ1-2
cdr3_length: 14
v_call: TRBV5-1

cdr3_nt: TGCAGCGGCACCGGGAATAATGAGCAGTTCTTC
cdr3_aa: CSGTGNNEQFF
clone_size: NA
d_call: NA
j_call: TRBJ2-1
cdr3_length: 11
v_call: TRBV20-1

cdr3_nt: TGTGCCACCGAACCGGGCCGAACGGATACGCAGTATTTT
cdr3_aa: CATEPGRTDTQYF
clone_size: NA
d_call: NA
j_call: TRBJ2-3
cdr3_length: 13
v_call: TRBV28

cdr3_nt: TGTGCCAGCAGGGCGGGTCTGGCCGGGGAGCTGTTTTTT
cdr3_aa: CASRAGLAGELFF
clone_size: many
d_call: NA
j_call: TRBJ2-2
cdr3_length: 13
v_call: TRBV2

cdr3_nt: TGTGCCAGCAGCTTAGGACGGGTGCTGGACATTCAGTACTTC
cdr3_aa: CASSLGRVLDIQYF
clone_size: NA
d_call: NA
j_call: TRBJ2-4
cdr3_length: 14
v_call: TRBV5-8

cdr3_nt: TGTGCCAGCAGTGAGCTCGCGGGAAGAATCTACAATGAGCAGTTCTTC
cdr3_aa: CASSELAGRIYNEQFF
clone_size: NA
d_call: NA
j_call: TRBJ2-1
cdr3_length: 16
v_call: TRBV25-1

cdr3_nt: TGTGCCAGCAGCCTGTTTTCACAGGGGAATCAGCCCCAGCATTTT
cdr3_aa: CASSLFSQGNQPQHF
clone_size: NA
d_call: TRBD1
j_call: TRBJ1-5
cdr3_length: 15
v_call: TRBV4-2

cdr3_nt: TGTGCCAGCAGTTTCCCCCTCAGCGCAAGCAATGAGCAGTTCTTC
cdr3_aa: CASSFPLSASNEQFF
clone_size: NA
d_call: NA
j_call: TRBJ2-1
cdr3_length: 15
v_call: TRBV28

cdr3_nt: TGTGCCAGCAGCTCTCTCCTGACACTAGCGGGACTCTACGAGCAGTACTTC
cdr3_aa: CASSSLLTLAGLYEQYF
clone_size: NA
d_call: TRBD2
j_call: TRBJ2-7
cdr3_length: 17
v_call: TRBV5-4

cdr3_nt: TGTGCCAGCTCACTGGACAGAGCCGCTGACAATGAGCAGTTCTTC
cdr3_aa: CASSLDRAADNEQFF
clone_size: once
d_call: NA
j_call: TRBJ2-1
cdr3_length: 15
v_call: TRBV18

cdr3_nt: TGTGCCAGCAGCTTTTTGAGACAGGCGAGCTCCTACGAGCAGTACTTC
cdr3_aa: CASSFLRQASSYEQYF
clone_size: once
d_call: NA
j_call: TRBJ2-7
cdr3_length: 16
v_call: TRBV7-6

cdr3_nt: TGCGCCAGCAGCGCGGACCGACCGCGGAGTTCACCCCTCCACTTT
cdr3_aa: CASSADRPRSSPLHF
clone_size: NA
d_call: NA
j_call: TRBJ1-6
cdr3_length: 15
v_call: TRBV5-1

cdr3_nt: TGCGCCAGCAGCTTTGGGCCGACTAGCGGGCCCATGGATACGCAGTATTTT
cdr3_aa: CASSFGPTSGPMDTQYF
clone_size: NA
d_call: TRBD2
j_call: TRBJ2-3
cdr3_length: 17
v_call: TRBV5-1

cdr3_nt: TGTGCTAGTGGTTCCCCTTATGGGGATACGCAGTATTTT
cdr3_aa: CASGSPYGDTQYF
clone_size: NA
d_call: NA
j_call: TRBJ2-3
cdr3_length: 13
v_call: TRBV12-5

cdr3_nt: TGTGCCAGCAGCTTAAGTGCCACGAGTGGGGTCAATGAGCAGTTCTTC
cdr3_aa: CASSLSATSGVNEQFF
clone_size: NA
d_call: NA
j_call: TRBJ2-1
cdr3_length: 16
v_call: TRBV7-2

cdr3_nt: TGTGCCAGCAGCTTAGCCGCTTCCCAGTCATGGAACATTCAGTACTTC
cdr3_aa: CASSLAASQSWNIQYF
clone_size: NA
d_call: NA
j_call: TRBJ2-4
cdr3_length: 16
v_call: TRBV11-2

cdr3_nt: TGCAGCGTTGCAGGGACAGGGGTGGACTATGGCTACACCTTC
cdr3_aa: CSVAGTGVDYGYTF
clone_size: NA
d_call: TRBD1
j_call: TRBJ1-2
cdr3_length: 14
v_call: TRBV29-1

cdr3_nt: TGTGCCAGCAGCTCCTATGACAGGGCTGGGGCCAACGTCCTGACTTTC
cdr3_aa: CASSSYDRAGANVLTF
clone_size: once
d_call: TRBD1
j_call: TRBJ2-6
cdr3_length: 16
v_call: TRBV11-1

cdr3_nt: TGTGCCAGCACCTTAGCGGGAGGGCCGAAAAATGAGCAGTTCTTC
cdr3_aa: CASTLAGGPKNEQFF
clone_size: NA
d_call: TRBD2
j_call: TRBJ2-1
cdr3_length: 15
v_call: TRBV28

cdr3_nt: TGTGCCAGCTCACCACTGCCCAGCGGGAGGGCAGATGAGCAGTTCTTC
cdr3_aa: CASSPLPSGRADEQFF
clone_size: NA
d_call: TRBD2
j_call: TRBJ2-1
cdr3_length: 16
v_call: TRBV18

cdr3_nt: TGTGCCAGCTCACCACCGGGGTCCTACGAGCAGTACTTC
cdr3_aa: CASSPPGSYEQYF
clone_size: NA
d_call: NA
j_call: TRBJ2-7
cdr3_length: 13
v_call: TRBV18

cdr3_nt: TGTGCCAGCAGTTTTACCGGGACTACCCCCCATGCGACCCAGTACTTC
cdr3_aa: CASSFTGTTPHATQYF
clone_size: NA
d_call: TRBD2
j_call: TRBJ2-5
cdr3_length: 16
v_call: TRBV28